This T cell receptor (beta chain) stems from a study of CD8 T cells in ankylosing spondylitis. Study observations and caveats: Some of these motif variants have turned up before, in reports on reactive arthritis synovial fluid and blood. Disease-associated clones were CD8+ and fairly uncommon in peripheral blood. For ankylosing spondylitis blood, a TCR beta motif of fewer than 10 highly homologous variants appeared characteristic. Enrichment of disease-linked clones was reportedly significant in matched ankylosing spondylitis synovial fluid.

V lost 5 bases, J lost 9 bases, and 27 bases lay in between. Germline V gene lookup returns CDR1 SGDLS and CDR2 YYNGEE. The CDR3 is 17 residues long. This clonotype was observed a few times. The antigen remains undetermined. In making TCR beta libraries, quantitative 5'-RACE with molecular barcodes was used. TCRdb re-analysed the 5' RACE reads in MiXCR, keeping a single row per CDR3 protein. The sample contains around 890,000 distinct CDR3 sequences, approximately 12% of which appear only once. The sample was blood, either unsorted or a sorted T cell fraction (not recorded which). The chain links TRBV9 to TRBJ2-1; a weak D match, TRBD2 (6 bases). The clonotype was recovered from a male donor with ankylosing spondylitis. The CDR3 DNA sequence: TGTGCCAGCAGTCTGTTCTCGGGGCGGGGCGGTGGAAGTGAGCAGTTCTTC. The encoded protein is CASSLFSGRGGGSEQFF. The variable domain in full, with the rest retrieved from reference TRBV9 and TRBJ2-1, is DSGVTQTPKHLITATGQRVTLRCSPRSGDLSVYWYQQSLDQGLQFLIQYYNGEERAKGNILERFSAQQFPDLHSELNLSSLELGDSALYFCASSLFSGRGGGSEQFFGPGTRLTVL.